The entry below gives a single T cell receptor (beta chain) sequence along with its context. Germline V gene lookup returns CDR1 MNHEY and CDR2 SMNVEV (reference sequence). The CDR3 has 16 residues. Trimming left V 6 bases short and J 1 base short, with 18 bases between. The sample originates from a study of blood T cell repertoires in COVID-19. Authors' processing steps: Counts of nucleated cells, estimated from reference gene primer amplification, were obtained. Sequencing was performed with immunoSEQ multiplex PCR; in TCRdb, only in-frame clones are kept and a portion is missing. V and J calls and clone size are copied from that table; D and trimming were computed from the DNA. The table shows roughly 200,000 clones, with 80% to 90% occurring only once.

Source material: PBMCs or T cells enriched from blood (not recorded which). This rearrangement joins TRBV27 to TRBJ1-1, with a weak D call TRBD1 (5 bases). This receptor was taken from a woman in her forties or fifties who had been exposed to COVID-19. CDR3 region: CASSPITGQANTEAFF. For the CDR3, the DNA is TGTGCCAGCAGCCCTATAACCGGACAAGCGAACACTGAAGCTTTCTTT.